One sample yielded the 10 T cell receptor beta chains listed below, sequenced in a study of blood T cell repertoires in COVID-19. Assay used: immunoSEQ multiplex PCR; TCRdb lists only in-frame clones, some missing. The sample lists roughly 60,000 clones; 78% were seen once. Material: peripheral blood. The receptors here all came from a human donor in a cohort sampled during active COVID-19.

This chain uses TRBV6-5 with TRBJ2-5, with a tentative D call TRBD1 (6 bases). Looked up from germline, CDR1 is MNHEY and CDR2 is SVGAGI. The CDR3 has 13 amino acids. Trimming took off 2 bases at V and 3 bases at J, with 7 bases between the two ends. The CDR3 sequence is CASSYGQKETQYF. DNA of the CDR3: TGTGCCAGCAGTTACGGACAGAAAGAGACCCAGTACTTC.

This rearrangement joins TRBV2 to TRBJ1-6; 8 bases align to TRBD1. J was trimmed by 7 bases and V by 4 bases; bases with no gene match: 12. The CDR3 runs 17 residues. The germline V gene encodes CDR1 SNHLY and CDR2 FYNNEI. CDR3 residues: CASSAPGDRSLNSPLHF. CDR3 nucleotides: TGTGCCAGCAGTGCCCCGGGGGACAGGTCGCTGAATTCACCCCTCCACTTT.

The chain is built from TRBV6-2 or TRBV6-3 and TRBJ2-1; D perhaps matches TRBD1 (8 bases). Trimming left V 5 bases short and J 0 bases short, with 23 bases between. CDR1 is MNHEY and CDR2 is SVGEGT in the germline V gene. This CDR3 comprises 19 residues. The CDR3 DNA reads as TGTGCCAGCAGTGGGGGGGGCAGGGGGCAATTATCCTCCTACAATGAGCAGTTCTTC. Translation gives CASSGGGRGQLSSYNEQFF.

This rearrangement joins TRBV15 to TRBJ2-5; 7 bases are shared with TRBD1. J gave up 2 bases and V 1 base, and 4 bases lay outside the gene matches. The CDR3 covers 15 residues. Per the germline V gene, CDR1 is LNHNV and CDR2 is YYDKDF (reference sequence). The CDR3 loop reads CATSRARQGQETQYF. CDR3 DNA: TGTGCCACCAGCAGAGCTCGACAGGGACAAGAGACCCAGTACTTC. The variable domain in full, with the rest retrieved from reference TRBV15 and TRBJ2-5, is DAMVIQNPRYQVTQFGKPVTLSCSQTLNHNVMYWYQQKSSQAPKLLFHYYDKDFNNEADTPDNFQSRRPNTSFCFLDIRSPGLGDTAMYLCATSRARQGQETQYFGPGTRLLVL.

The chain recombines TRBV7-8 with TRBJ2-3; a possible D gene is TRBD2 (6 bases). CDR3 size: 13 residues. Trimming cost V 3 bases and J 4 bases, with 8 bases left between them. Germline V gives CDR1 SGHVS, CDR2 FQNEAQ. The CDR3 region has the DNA TGTGCCAGCAGCTTCGGGACTCCAGATACGCAGTATTTT. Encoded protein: CASSFGTPDTQYF.

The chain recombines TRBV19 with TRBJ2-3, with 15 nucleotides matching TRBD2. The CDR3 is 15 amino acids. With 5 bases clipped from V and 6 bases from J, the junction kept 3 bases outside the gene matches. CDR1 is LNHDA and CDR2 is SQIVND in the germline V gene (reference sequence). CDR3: CASSEGLAGGDTQYF. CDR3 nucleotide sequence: TGTGCCAGTAGTGAGGGACTAGCGGGGGGTGATACGCAGTATTTT.

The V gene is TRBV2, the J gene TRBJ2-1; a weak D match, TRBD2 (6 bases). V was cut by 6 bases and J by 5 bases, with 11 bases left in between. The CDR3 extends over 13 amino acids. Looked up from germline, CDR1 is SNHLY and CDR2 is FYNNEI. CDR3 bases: TGTGCCAGCAGGGAGGACTATAACAATGAGCAGTTCTTC. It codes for CASREDYNNEQFF.

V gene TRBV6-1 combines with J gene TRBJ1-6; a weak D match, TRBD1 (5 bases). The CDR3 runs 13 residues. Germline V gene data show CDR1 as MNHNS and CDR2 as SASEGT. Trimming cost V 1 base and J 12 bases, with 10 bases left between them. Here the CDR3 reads CASSEGWGEPLHF. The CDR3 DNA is TGTGCCAGCAGTGAAGGCTGGGGGGAACCCCTCCACTTT.

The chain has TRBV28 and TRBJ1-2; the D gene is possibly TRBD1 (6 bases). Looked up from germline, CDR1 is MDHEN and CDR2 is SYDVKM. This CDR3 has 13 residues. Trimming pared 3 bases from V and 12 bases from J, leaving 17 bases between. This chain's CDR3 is CASSFEQGSQDTF. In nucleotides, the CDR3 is TGTGCCAGCAGTTTCGAACAGGGAAGTCAGGACACCTTC.

As DNA, the CDR3 is TGTGCCAGCCCCCGGGTGGGTAGCGGGAGGGCCGTTGGAACAGATACGCAGTATTTT. Translation gives CASPRVGSGRAVGTDTQYF. This chain links TRBV2 with TRBJ2-3; 11 positions agree with TRBD2. The CDR3 is made up of 19 amino acids. The germline gives CDR1 SNHLY, CDR2 FYNNEI. V lost 8 bases to trimming and J lost 3 bases; unmatched junction nucleotides: 19.